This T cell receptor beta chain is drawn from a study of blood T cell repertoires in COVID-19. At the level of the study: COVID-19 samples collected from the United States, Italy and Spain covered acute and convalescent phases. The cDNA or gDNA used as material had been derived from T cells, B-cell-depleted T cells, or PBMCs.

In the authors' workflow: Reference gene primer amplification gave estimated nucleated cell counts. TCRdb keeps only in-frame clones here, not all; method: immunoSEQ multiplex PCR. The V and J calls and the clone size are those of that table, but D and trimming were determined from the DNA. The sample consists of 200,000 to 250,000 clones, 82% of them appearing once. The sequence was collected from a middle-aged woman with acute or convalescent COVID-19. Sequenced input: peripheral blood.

The CDR3, as DNA: TGTGCCAGCAGTTTATTCAGGGACGAGCAGTACTTC. Residues: CASSLFRDEQYF. The genes are TRBV12-3 or TRBV12-4 and TRBJ2-7; TRBD1 is a possible D gene (5 bases). V was clipped by 2 bases and J by 5 bases, with 7 bases between them. This CDR3 has 12 residues.